This T cell receptor beta chain appears in the sequencing data of a study of blood T cell repertoires in COVID-19. Study in general: Samples of COVID-19 (acute and convalescent) were obtained from the United States, Italy and Spain. T cells, B-cell-depleted T cells, or PBMCs provided the cDNA or gDNA that served as material.

Per germline, CDR1 SGHTA and CDR2 FQGNSA. Deletions cut 3 bases from V and 1 base from J, with 9 bases between. The CDR3 totals 14 residues. In the original workflow: Amplifying reference gene primers gave estimates of nucleated cell counts. Here immunoSEQ multiplex PCR was the method, and the copy in TCRdb shows in-frame clones only, minus some. That table is the source of V, J and clone size, and D and trimming were worked out from the DNA. The sample consists of about 78,000 clones, 90% of them appearing once. This clonotype was sampled from a woman older than 75 with acute or convalescent COVID-19. This chain uses TRBV7-2 with TRBJ1-1; tentative D call: TRBD1 (6 bases). Material: peripheral blood. The chain's CDR3 is CASSLTGPNTEAFF. CDR3 bases: TGTGCCAGCAGCTTGACAGGTCCGAACACTGAAGCTTTCTTT.